The clone carrying this TCR beta chain was seen only a few times. Its antigen is undetermined. The CDR3 is 15 amino acids. Trimming took off 2 bases at V and 4 bases at J, with 14 bases between the two ends. Germline V CDR1 and CDR2: SGHTA, FQGNSA. The source of the sample is a study of T cell repertoires in cytomegalovirus infection. Study-wide context: Peptides in the study included HLA-C-restricted and HLA-B-restricted CMV epitopes. Evidence of both CMV infection and a matching HLA type came from public TCR beta signatures.

Via MiXCR, TCRdb re-called the reads, giving one row per CDR3 protein. The sample has about 100,000 distinct CDR3 sequences, under 45% seen once; the top ten hold around 70%. Study observations and caveats: People with CMV and the relevant HLA were identified by cumulative public TCR beta family frequency. In two of eight donors, the top clonotype was HLA-C-restricted CMV-specific.

The sample in question was CD8+ T cells from cultured PBMCs, obtained from culture after CMV antigen stimulation. This chain uses TRBV7-2 with TRBJ1-2, with D uncertain. The source of this sequence is a human donor in good health (CMV status not recorded). Some clones in this sample may be carry-over from other donors' samples. In DNA form, the CDR3 reads TGTGCCAGCAGCTTATTGGCCTCCACCCCCTATGGCTACACCTTC. Protein: CASSLLASTPYGYTF.